The source of this T cell receptor beta chain is a study of CD8 T cells in ankylosing spondylitis. Study outcomes and limitations: Made up of about eight highly homologous variants, a TCR beta motif appeared characteristic of ankylosing spondylitis blood. It was reported that disease-linked clones were significantly enriched in matched ankylosing spondylitis synovial fluid. Peripheral blood held disease-linked clones only at relatively low frequency, and these were CD8+.

TCRdb reanalysed the 5' RACE reads using MiXCR and keeps one entry per CDR3 protein. Of a few hundred thousand distinct CDR3 sequences in the sample, around 8% were seen once. This clonotype occurred a few times. The target antigen is unknown. The sample comprised blood, either unsorted or a sorted T cell fraction (not recorded which). This sequence was found in a male donor with ankylosing spondylitis.

The CDR3 sequence: CASSPWIAGADTQYF. The CDR3 nucleotides read TGTGCCAGCAGCCCTTGGATAGCGGGAGCAGATACGCAGTATTTT. The chain joins TRBV3-1 to TRBJ2-3; 9 bases align to TRBD2. Germline V gene sequence: CDR1 LGHDT, CDR2 YNNKEL (reference sequence). V was clipped by 4 bases and J by 4 bases; unmatched bases: 6. The CDR3 extends over 15 amino acids.